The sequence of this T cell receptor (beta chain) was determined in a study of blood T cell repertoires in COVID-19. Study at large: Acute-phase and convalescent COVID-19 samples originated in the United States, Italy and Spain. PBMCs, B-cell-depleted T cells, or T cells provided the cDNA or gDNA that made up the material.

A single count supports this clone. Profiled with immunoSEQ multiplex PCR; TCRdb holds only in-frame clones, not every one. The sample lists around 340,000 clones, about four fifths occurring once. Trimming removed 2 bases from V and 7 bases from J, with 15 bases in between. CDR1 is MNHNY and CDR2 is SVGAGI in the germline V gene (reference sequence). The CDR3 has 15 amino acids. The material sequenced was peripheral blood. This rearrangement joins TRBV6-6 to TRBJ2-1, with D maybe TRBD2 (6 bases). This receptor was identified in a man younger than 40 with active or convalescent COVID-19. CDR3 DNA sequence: TGTGCCAGCAGTTACCTCGCCGGGGGAGCGAATGAGCAGTTCTTC. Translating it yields CASSYLAGGANEQFF.